Below are 29 T cell receptor beta chains sequenced from a single sample in a study of OX40 agonist ivuxolimab in advanced cancers. Profiling relied on immunoSEQ multiplex PCR, and the TCRdb table lists in-frame clones only, not all of them. The sample has 15,000 to 20,000 clones; roughly four fifths are singletons. Sequences were derived from CD4+ or CD8+ T cells sorted from blood, sampled in a trial of the OX40 agonist ivuxolimab. Every receptor here comes from an adult with an advanced solid tumor such as melanoma, head and neck, liver or kidney cancer.

The chain recombines TRBV5-1 with TRBJ2-5; D not resolved. Matching the DNA end better, TRBJ2-7 makes the J call doubtful. The germline V gene encodes CDR1 SGHRS and CDR2 YFSETQ. The CDR3 loop spans 15 amino acids. The CDR3 DNA reads as TGCGCCAGCAGCTTGGAGGAGACCGTTGCCTACGAGCAGTACTTC. Translated, it gives CASSLEETVAYEQYF.

V usage is TRBV2 and J usage is TRBJ2-7; D possibly uses TRBD1 or TRBD2 (5 bases each). V lost 6 bases and J lost 6, with 12 bases in between. The germline gives CDR1 SNHLY, CDR2 FYNNEI. This CDR3 region has 12 residues. The CDR3 coding sequence is TGTGCCAGCAGGACCTGGGGGTCCGAGCAGTACTTC. It is translated as CASRTWGSEQYF.

J is TRBJ2-1 and V is TRBV6-6; 7 bases line up with TRBD1. The trim removed 3 bases at V and 4 bases at J, leaving 6 bases unmatched. The CDR3 extends over 15 amino acids. Germline V CDR1 and CDR2: MNHNY, SVGAGI (reference sequence). CDR3 residues: CASSYEQGPYNEQFF. CDR3 in DNA: TGTGCCAGCAGTTATGAACAGGGGCCGTACAATGAGCAGTTCTTC.

The chain employs TRBV6-5 and TRBJ2-1; D gene uncertain. This CDR3 has 13 amino acids. V was cut by 9 bases and J by 0 bases, with 9 bases left in between. Germline V gene lookup returns CDR1 MNHEY and CDR2 SVGAGI. The CDR3 DNA sequence: TGTGCCAGTGGACGGCGCTCCTACAATGAGCAGTTCTTC. This codes for CASGRRSYNEQFF.

The chain couples TRBV7-9 to TRBJ2-5; 7 bases match TRBD1. Trimming took 2 bases from V and 3 from J; bases not matched to a gene: 6. The CDR3 totals 15 residues. Germline V lookup: CDR1 SEHNR, CDR2 FQNEAQ (reference sequence). CDR3 sequence (DNA): TGTGCCAGCAGCTTAAGGGGGCAGGGTGAAGAGACCCAGTACTTC. Translated: CASSLRGQGEETQYF. The full variable domain, completed using reference TRBV7-9 and TRBJ2-5, is DTGVSQNPRHKITKRGQNVTFRCDPISEHNRLYWYRQTLGQGPEFLTYFQNEAQLEKSRLLSDRFSAERPKGSFSTLEIQRTEQGDSAMYLCASSLRGQGEETQYFGPGTRLLVL.

This clone was observed a few times. The chain employs TRBV7-2 and TRBJ2-4; 8 bases match TRBD1. CDR1 SGHTA and CDR2 FQGNSA come from the germline V gene. V was pared by 5 bases and J by 8 bases, with 5 bases of the junction left unmatched. The CDR3 totals 13 residues. The CDR3 region has the DNA TGTGCCAGCAGCACGCAGGGGGCGGACATTCAGTACTTC. It codes for CASSTQGADIQYF. Full variable domain (remainder filled in from reference TRBV7-2 and TRBJ2-4): GAGVSQSPSNKVTEKGKDVELRCDPISGHTALYWYRQSLGQGLEFLIYFQGNSAPDKSGLPSDRFSAERTGGSVSTLTIQRTQQEDSAVYLCASSTQGADIQYFGAGTRLSVL.

The V call is TRBV28, the J call TRBJ2-1; TRBD2 agrees at 10 bases. J was trimmed by 0 bases and V by 6 bases; bases with no gene match: 11. CDR3 size: 18 residues. Germline CDR1 reads MDHEN; CDR2 reads SYDVKM. Written as DNA, the CDR3 is TGTGCCAGCAGCCCCCCCATTAGCGGGAGGCTCTCCTACAATGAGCAGTTCTTC. Amino acid sequence: CASSPPISGRLSYNEQFF.

The chain couples TRBV7-3 to TRBJ2-2, with D possibly being TRBD2 (5 bases). The V end lost 3 bases, the J end lost 5 bases, and 13 bases lay between the germline ends. CDR1 SGHTA and CDR2 FQGTGA come from the germline V gene. The CDR3 runs 15 residues. The CDR3 here is CASSFGRDNTGELFF. CDR3 nucleotides: TGTGCCAGCAGCTTTGGACGGGATAATACCGGGGAGCTGTTTTTT. The whole variable domain, remainder taken from reference TRBV7-3 and TRBJ2-2, is GAGVSQTPSNKVTEKGKYVELRCDPISGHTALYWYRQSLGQGPEFLIYFQGTGAADDSGLPNDRFFAVRPEGSVSTLKIQRTERGDSAVYLCASSFGRDNTGELFFGEGSRLTVL.

This clone was seen a handful of times. The chain carries TRBV7-9 and TRBJ1-3; D is undetermined. Deletions cut 0 bases from V and 4 bases from J, with 10 bases between. The CDR3 contains 15 residues. Germline V lookup: CDR1 SEHNR, CDR2 FQNEAQ (reference sequence). The CDR3, as DNA: TGTGCCAGCAGCTTAGCATCCGGGAGCGGAAACACCATATATTTT. This encodes CASSLASGSGNTIYF.

The rearrangement joins TRBV4-3 to TRBJ2-5; 8 bases map to TRBD2. There are 14 residues in the CDR3. Germline-derived CDR1 and CDR2 are LGHNA and YSLEER. With V trimmed by 5 bases and J by 5 bases, 7 bases remained unmatched. This CDR3 is CASSGRGEPETQYF. In nucleotides, the CDR3 is TGCGCCAGCAGCGGGCGGGGGGAGCCGGAGACCCAGTACTTC.

This chain links TRBV7-7 with TRBJ2-5, with TRBD1 identical over 8 bases. From germline, CDR1 is SSHAT and CDR2 FNYEAQ (reference sequence). There are 16 residues in the CDR3. The trim removed 4 bases at V and 4 bases at J, leaving 11 bases unmatched. In nucleotides, the CDR3 is TGTGCCAGCAGCTCATCCAGGGGGCCGGCCTTAGAGACCCAGTACTTC. As protein: CASSSSRGPALETQYF.

In this sample, this clone turned up a few times. This chain links TRBV11-2 with TRBJ1-1; D is perhaps TRBD1 (5 bases). This CDR3 region has 15 residues. The germline V gene has CDR1 SGHAT and CDR2 FQNNGV. V lost 5 bases and J 11 bases, leaving 24 bases between the germline ends. The CDR3 bases are TGTGCCAGCAGCAACTTACAGGACCCCCCGAATGGGGCTTTCTTT. Translation gives CASSNLQDPPNGAFF.

This clone occurred a few times. The V and J genes are TRBV7-9 and TRBJ1-2; possibly TRBD1 for D (5 bases). Germline CDR1 and CDR2: SEHNR and FQNEAQ (reference sequence). The CDR3 has 14 residues. Trimming shortened V by 5 bases and J by 5 bases, and 15 bases separated the two germline ends. The CDR3 is CASSATDRTYGYTF. CDR3 coding DNA: TGTGCCAGCAGCGCCACCGACAGAACATATGGCTACACCTTC.

This chain uses TRBV19 with TRBJ1-2, with TRBD1 matching 7 bases. Germline V CDR1 and CDR2: LNHDA, SQIVND (reference sequence). The CDR3 consists of 15 residues. V shed 4 bases and J 4 bases; nucleotides not matched to a gene: 9. In DNA, the CDR3 is TGTGCCAGTAGTACAATCCAGGGGGGTGGCTATGGCTACACCTTC. It specifies CASSTIQGGGYGYTF.

The chain has TRBV5-1 and TRBJ1-6, with D uncertain. This CDR3 region has 17 residues. From germline, CDR1 is SGHRS and CDR2 YFSETQ. V lost 1 base and J 0 bases, leaving 11 bases between the germline ends. The CDR3 loop reads CASSLTAASSYNSPLHF. Written as DNA, the CDR3 is TGCGCCAGCAGCTTGACAGCCGCGAGCTCCTATAATTCACCCCTCCACTTT.

The rearrangement joins TRBV7-6 to TRBJ2-5, with 9 bases identical to TRBD1. The CDR3 length is 16 residues. The ends lost 3 bases at V and 2 bases at J; junction bases unmatched: 7. Germline CDR1 and CDR2: SGHVS and FNYEAQ. The CDR3 reads CASSFTGGAWQETQYF. The CDR3 DNA reads TGTGCCAGCAGCTTTACAGGGGGCGCGTGGCAAGAGACCCAGTACTTC.

On this clone: No conserved phenylalanine or tryptophan is present at the end of the CDR3, so a read error is the likely explanation. J is TRBJ1-1 and V is TRBV6-6, with D possibly being TRBD1 (5 bases). The CDR3 spans 16 residues. Germline loops: CDR1 MNHNY, CDR2 SVGAGI (reference sequence). V shed 4 bases and J shed 1 base, with 16 bases lying between them. CDR3 sequence reads: CASSWGGVGTNTEAFL. CDR3 DNA: TGTGCCAGCAGTTGGGGTGGAGTGGGGACGAACACTGAAGCTTTCCTT.

The gene calls are TRBV28 and TRBJ2-3; the D gene could be TRBD1 or TRBD2 (5 bases each). The CDR3 extends over 13 amino acids. Germline V gene data show CDR1 as MDHEN and CDR2 as SYDVKM. V was shortened by 6 bases and J by 3 bases, with 10 bases between the two germline ends. The CDR3 protein is CASRWGGTDTQYF. The CDR3 bases are TGTGCCAGCAGATGGGGCGGGACAGATACGCAGTATTTT.

This chain uses TRBV7-6 with TRBJ2-5, with D possibly being TRBD1 (6 bases). From germline, CDR1 is SGHVS and CDR2 FNYEAQ. CDR3 length: 16 residues. Trimming took off 5 bases at V and 5 bases at J, with 21 bases between the two ends. The CDR3 DNA reads as TGTGCCAGCAGCCACACTTTTCAGGGCCAGGGGGAGACCCAGTACTTC. Its translation is CASSHTFQGQGETQYF.

The J gene is TRBJ2-1, the V gene TRBV27, with D maybe TRBD1 (6 bases). The CDR3 loop spans 15 amino acids. Germline assignment: CDR1 MNHEY and CDR2 SMNVEV (reference sequence). Between the trimmed V and J ends, which lost 6 bases and 5 bases, there was a span of 17 bases. The CDR3 region is CASRSDRPGNNEQFF. The CDR3 region has the DNA TGTGCCAGCAGATCTGACAGGCCTGGCAACAATGAGCAGTTCTTC.

This clone was recorded only once. The V call is TRBV7-8, the J call TRBJ2-7; D may be TRBD1 (6 bases). Trimming left V 1 base short and J 0 bases short, with 10 bases between. CDR1 SGHVS and CDR2 FQNEAQ come from the germline V gene. CDR3 length: 15 residues. CDR3 amino acids: CASSLVWTASYEQYF. Written as DNA, the CDR3 is TGTGCCAGCAGCTTAGTATGGACAGCCTCCTACGAGCAGTACTTC.

V is TRBV5-8 and J is TRBJ2-1, with D unresolved. The ends were cut back, 0 bases at V and 0 bases at J, with 13 bases in the middle. Germline V gene sequence: CDR1 SGHTS, CDR2 YDEGEE. This CDR3 spans 17 amino acids. As DNA, the CDR3 is TGTGCCAGCAGCTTGGGGATATTTCTAGGCTCCTACAATGAGCAGTTCTTC. The encoded protein is CASSLGIFLGSYNEQFF.

This chain links TRBV27 with TRBJ1-4; D is unclear. Germline loops: CDR1 MNHEY, CDR2 SMNVEV (reference sequence). The CDR3 loop spans 15 amino acids. The germline V and J ends were trimmed by 7 bases and 2 bases, with 14 bases remaining between them. The CDR3 reads CASTYPRGTNEKLFF. The CDR3 DNA reads as TGTGCCAGCACCTATCCCCGTGGGACTAATGAAAAACTGTTTTTT.

This sequence joins TRBV5-1 and TRBJ2-7; D not certain. The germline CDR1 and CDR2 sequences are SGHRS and YFSETQ. Trimming shortened V by 6 bases and J by 0 bases, and 10 bases separated the two germline ends. The CDR3 totals 13 residues. As DNA, the CDR3 is TGCGCCAGCACAAGCGAAAACTCCTACGAGCAGTACTTC. Its translation is CASTSENSYEQYF.

The chain uses TRBV6-4 and TRBJ2-3, with D possibly being TRBD1 (6 bases). With 6 bases removed from V and 0 bases from J, the gap between germline ends came to 7 bases. The CDR3 runs to 13 residues. Germline-derived CDR1 and CDR2 are MRHNA and SNTAGT. The CDR3 sequence: CASSDRSTDTQYF. The CDR3 coding sequence is TGTGCCAGCAGCGACAGGAGCACAGATACGCAGTATTTT.

The rearrangement links TRBV6-5 to TRBJ2-7; D remains unclear. Germline V gene sequence: CDR1 MNHEY, CDR2 SVGAGI. The CDR3 length is 13 residues. Trimming shortened V by 2 bases and J by 4 bases, and 9 bases separated the two germline ends. This CDR3 reads CASSYPRVYEQYF. The DNA of the CDR3 is TGTGCCAGCAGTTACCCTCGGGTTTACGAGCAGTACTTC.

The chain combines TRBV10-2 with TRBJ2-1; 9 bases line up with TRBD2. CDR1 is WSHSY and CDR2 is SAAADI in the germline V gene. The CDR3 runs to 14 residues. The V gene end was trimmed by 3 bases and the J gene end by 14 bases; junction bases not matched to a gene: 11. The CDR3 protein is CASSDPGGSGGKFF. The CDR3 DNA follows: TGCGCCAGCAGTGATCCCGGCGGTAGCGGGGGCAAGTTCTTC.

The chain uses TRBV6-5 and TRBJ1-6, with D unclear. The V gene's germline CDR1 is MNHEY and CDR2 SVGAGI. Trimming took 6 bases from V and 10 from J, leaving 16 bases between them. This CDR3 has 14 residues. CDR3 sequence: CASSPQWGGSPLHF. In DNA form, the CDR3 reads TGTGCCAGCAGCCCCCAATGGGGAGGATCACCCCTCCACTTT.

The chain carries TRBV18 and TRBJ2-3; 14 nucleotides line up with TRBD2. CDR1 is KGHSH and CDR2 is LQKENI in the germline V gene. The CDR3 contains 17 residues. V was clipped by 0 bases and J by 4 bases; unmatched bases: 3. Here the CDR3 reads CASSPPGLAGGPDTQYF. CDR3 in DNA: TGTGCCAGCTCACCACCCGGACTAGCGGGGGGCCCAGATACGCAGTATTTT.